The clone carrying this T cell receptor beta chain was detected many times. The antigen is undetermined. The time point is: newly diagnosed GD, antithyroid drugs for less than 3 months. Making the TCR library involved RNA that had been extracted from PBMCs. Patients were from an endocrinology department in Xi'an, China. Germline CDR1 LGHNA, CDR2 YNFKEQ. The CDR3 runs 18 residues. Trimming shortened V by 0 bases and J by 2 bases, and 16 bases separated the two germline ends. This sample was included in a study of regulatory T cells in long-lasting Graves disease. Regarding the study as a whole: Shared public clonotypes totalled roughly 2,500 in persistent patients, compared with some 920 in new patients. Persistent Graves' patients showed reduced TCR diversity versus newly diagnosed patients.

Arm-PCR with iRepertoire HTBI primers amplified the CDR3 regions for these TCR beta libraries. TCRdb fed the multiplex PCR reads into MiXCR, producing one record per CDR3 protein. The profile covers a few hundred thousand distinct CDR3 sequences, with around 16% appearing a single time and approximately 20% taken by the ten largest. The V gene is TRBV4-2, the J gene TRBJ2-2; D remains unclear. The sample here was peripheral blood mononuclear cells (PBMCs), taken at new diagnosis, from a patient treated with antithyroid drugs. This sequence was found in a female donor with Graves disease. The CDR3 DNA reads TGTGCCAGCAGCCAAGAGGGCCCGGAGACACTCAACACCGGGGAGCTGTTTTTT. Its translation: CASSQEGPETLNTGELFF.